The entry below gives a single TCR beta chain sequence along with its context. This clonotype was seen a few times. Its binding antigen is unknown. There are no base qualities to consult, and no much larger clone falls within one base. This entry belongs to a study of T cells after yellow fever vaccination (dated by TCRdb to between 2018 and 2021). Looking at the study overall: The SMART-Seq v4 Ultra Low Input RNA kit was used to prepare libraries from fractions with low cell numbers. To follow T-cell clones before and after primary and booster YFV17D yellow fever vaccination, bulk TCR alpha and beta repertoires were sequenced over time. Blood was drawn at multiple timepoints before and after primary and secondary immunization, with bulk PBMC replicates and cell subsets isolated. The cohort comprised two healthy male donors, one aged 18 to 30 and one aged 30 to 40 years.

The full study reports these points: After the booster, most clones that had expanded after primary vaccination were detected again (nearly 97% of CD4 and roughly nine tenths of CD8), suggesting broad maintenance of memory. Computational filtering was required because FACS-sorted repertoires could contain abundant contaminating clonotypes from the bulk population. A small share of clonotypes was detected in both CD4 and CD8 compartments, with the overlap likely arising from convergent recombination. Because only a couple of donors were included in the study, the extent to which the findings can be generalized is limited. The secondary T-cell response was found to be weaker but faster than the primary response, with a peak reached on day 5 rather than on day 15.

Synthesis of TCR cDNA relied on 5'RACE template switching, a step that introduced a universal primer site along with unique molecular identifiers. Priming for cDNA synthesis came from both the TCR alpha and TCR beta constant segments. Two PCR steps were used to amplify libraries, with sample barcodes and sequencing adapters being added in the second step. Sequencing of the libraries was done on either Illumina HiSeq 2500 (2x100 bp) or NovaSeq (2x150 bp). Concerning the study's data processing: Reads were demultiplexed and collapsed into UMI consensus sequences with MIGEC, and V(D)J alignment was performed with MiXCR. Clonotypes responding to the vaccine were identified with edgeR on replicate PBMC samples, with the criteria of FDR below 0.01 and a log2 fold change above 5 up to day 15. Bulk clonotypes were assigned CD4 or CD8 identity according to which sequenced CD4 or CD8 repertoire held them at higher abundance. TCRdb reworked the public reads: Q25 trimming with fastp, MiXCR clone assembly, productive beta chains retained. A single entry per CDR3 protein holds the most common genes and DNA from its merged rows. The V and J calls come from TCRdb's annotation, not from the publication. Within this sample are 400,000 to 650,000 distinct CDR3 sequences, with 20% to 25% of them counted one time only. The ten largest account for about 16% of the sample.

Interpreted using the paper, the treatment or condition label stands for: live attenuated yellow fever vaccine strain. At each blood-draw timepoint, two biological replicates of bulk PBMCs were obtained. A standard Ficoll-Paque protocol was used to isolate PBMCs from peripheral blood. TriZol was used to extract RNA from bulk PBMCs, CD4 and CD8 fractions, and dextramer-positive and dextramer-negative fractions. Between the V and J ends, shortened by 1 base and 7 bases respectively, the junction contains 13 bases. Its CDR3 holds 14 amino acids, cysteine through phenylalanine. The DNA shown is the 42-base CDR3, in frame from base 1. CDR1 and CDR2 were assigned from the germline V gene (reference sequence) as SEHNR and FQNEAQ.

The clonotype comes from a man between 18 and 29 years old who received the YFV17D yellow fever vaccine. Recombination joined TRBV7-9 with TRBJ1-1; there is no confident call for the D gene. The material was PBMCs, obtained about 21 days after the first yellow fever vaccination. The bases are TGTGCCAGCAGCTTAGACTCCCTATCGGTTGAAGCTTTCTTT. This sequence encodes CASSLDSLSVEAFF.